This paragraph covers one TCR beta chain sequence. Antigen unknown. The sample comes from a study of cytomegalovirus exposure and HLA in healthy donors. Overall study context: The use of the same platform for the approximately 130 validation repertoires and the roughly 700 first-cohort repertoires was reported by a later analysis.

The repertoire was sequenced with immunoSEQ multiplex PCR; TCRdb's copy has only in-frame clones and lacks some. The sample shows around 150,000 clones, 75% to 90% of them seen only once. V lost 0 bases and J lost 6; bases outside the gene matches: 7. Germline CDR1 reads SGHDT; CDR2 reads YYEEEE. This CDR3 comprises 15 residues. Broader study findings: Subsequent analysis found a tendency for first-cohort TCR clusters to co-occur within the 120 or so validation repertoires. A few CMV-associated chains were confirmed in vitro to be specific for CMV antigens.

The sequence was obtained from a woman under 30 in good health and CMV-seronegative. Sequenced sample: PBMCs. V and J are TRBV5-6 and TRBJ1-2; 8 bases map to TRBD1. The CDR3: CASSLVWTGSDGYTF. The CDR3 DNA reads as TGTGCCAGCAGCTTGGTTTGGACAGGGTCGGATGGCTACACCTTC.